This T cell receptor beta chain appears in the sequencing data of a study of blood T cell repertoires in COVID-19. As for the study in general: COVID-19 samples from acute and convalescent phases originated in the United States, Italy and Spain. T cells, B-cell-depleted T cells, or PBMCs supplied cDNA or gDNA.

The J segment lost 3 bases and the V segment lost 3 bases, leaving 9 bases of the junction unmatched. This CDR3 comprises 15 residues. Germline CDR1 is GTSNPN and CDR2 is SVGIG (reference sequence). In the authors' methods: Cell counts per sample came from amplifying reference gene primers. TCRdb's copy holds only in-frame clones and misses some; the assay was immunoSEQ multiplex PCR. The D gene and trimming were derived from the DNA, and the V and J assignments and clone size from that table. The sample gives tens of thousands of clones, about four fifths of which show up once; around 5% is in the top ten. During active infection, Seattle patients enrolled and were then monitored through disease.

The TCR comes from an elderly man with COVID-19, enrolled during active disease. The sample comprised peripheral blood. V is TRBV30 and J is TRBJ1-2, with 8 positions matching TRBD1. CDR3 loop: CAWRDTGGSYYGYTF. CDR3 DNA sequence: TGTGCCTGGAGAGACACAGGGGGTTCATACTATGGCTACACCTTC.